This T cell receptor (beta chain) was captured by sequencing in a study of identifying expanded T cells in peripheral blood (dated by TCRdb to the late 2010s). Context from the whole study: Four technical replicates, made by sequencing separate aliquots from the same pool of genomic DNA, were compared pairwise. Results the study describes overall, beyond this receptor: In all healthy donors, the variance in clone template counts between samples taken two weeks apart rose significantly as total template count increased. Both the number of clones called differentially abundant and the false-positive rate were significantly reduced by the beta-binomial model across all healthy-donor time intervals. It was expected by the authors that biological variance in healthy repertoires might increase further over much longer intervals, such as months to years. Approximately 1.1 differentially abundant clones were flagged by the binomial model between technical replicates, whereas about 16 and 20 were flagged over roughly two weeks and four weeks, respectively.

Spanning cysteine to phenylalanine, the CDR3 consists of 16 amino acids. The only DNA kept is the CDR3, 48 bases in frame from the first base. Via the germline V gene, CDR1 is SGHRS and CDR2 YFSETQ. Trimmed from V: 3 bases; trimmed from J: 5 bases; junction bases lacking a gene match: 9. The immunoSEQ Assay, which uses bias-controlled multiplex PCR amplification of genomic DNA, was used to profile TCRbeta CDR3 regions. For the original study's pipeline: To quantify the absolute abundance of each unique TCRbeta CDR3 region, the sequences were collapsed and filtered. Differential abundance was tested with two models: a binomial (Fisher-equivalent) model and a beta-binomial model that adds time-dependent variance fitted from healthy donors. Clones with fewer than 5 combined templates were removed, and a clone was called differentially abundant if the clone's Benjamini-Hochberg FDR was below 0.01. Beta-binomial variance was modeled as a function of total template count across the two samples using the form v = (b*log(k)+a)^2. TCRdb re-hosts the immuneACCESS table, in-frame sequences only. Its copies lack some clones; in the studies checked, an unresolved V gene accounts for under half of them, and the cause for the rest is not known. V, J and clone size derive from that table, while D and trimming were established from the DNA sequence. Recorded for this sample are under 95,000 clones; over 75% of them occurred a single time. The leading ten clones occupy around 2.7% of the sample.

During the collection period, no immune events, such as infections, were documented for the healthy donors. To calibrate time-dependent variance in a beta-binomial model of T-cell clone differential abundance, blood repertoires from healthy donors were used as a training cohort. The training cohort included 10 or so healthy donors, of whom 3 were female and 7 were male. Donor ages ranged from about 29 to 65 years, with an average of roughly 46 years. Whole blood was collected from each healthy donor at three time points spaced 2 to 3 weeks apart and obtained from a commercial supplier. Genomic DNA was extracted from unsorted whole blood for immunosequencing. With regard to this clone: Its specific antigen is unknown. Nothing much larger sits one base from this clone, and base qualities are not available.

In this chain, TRBV5-1 is recombined with TRBJ2-5; 11 central nucleotides agree with TRBD2. The clonotype originates from a person aged 18-69 years in good health. Specimen: blood. The CDR3 loop reads CASSSPTSGKRETQYF. The DNA sequence is TGCGCCAGCAGCTCGCCGACTAGCGGGAAGCGGGAGACCCAGTACTTC.